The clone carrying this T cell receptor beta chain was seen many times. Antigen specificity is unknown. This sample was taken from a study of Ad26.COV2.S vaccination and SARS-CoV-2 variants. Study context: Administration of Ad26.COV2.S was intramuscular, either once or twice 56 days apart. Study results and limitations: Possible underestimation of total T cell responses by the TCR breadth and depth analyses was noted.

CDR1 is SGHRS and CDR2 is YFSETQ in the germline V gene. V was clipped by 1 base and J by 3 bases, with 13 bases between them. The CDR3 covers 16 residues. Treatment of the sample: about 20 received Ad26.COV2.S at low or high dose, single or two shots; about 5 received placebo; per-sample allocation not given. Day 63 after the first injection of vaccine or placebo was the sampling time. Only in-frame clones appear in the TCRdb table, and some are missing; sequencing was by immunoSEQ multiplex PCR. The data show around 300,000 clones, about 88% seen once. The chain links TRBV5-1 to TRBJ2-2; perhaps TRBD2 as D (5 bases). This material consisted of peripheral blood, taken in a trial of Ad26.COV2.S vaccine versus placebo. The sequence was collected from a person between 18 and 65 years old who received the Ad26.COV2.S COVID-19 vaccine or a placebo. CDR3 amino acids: CASSLSGFSDTGELFF. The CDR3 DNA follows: TGCGCCAGCAGCTTGTCGGGGTTTTCGGACACCGGGGAGCTGTTTTTT.